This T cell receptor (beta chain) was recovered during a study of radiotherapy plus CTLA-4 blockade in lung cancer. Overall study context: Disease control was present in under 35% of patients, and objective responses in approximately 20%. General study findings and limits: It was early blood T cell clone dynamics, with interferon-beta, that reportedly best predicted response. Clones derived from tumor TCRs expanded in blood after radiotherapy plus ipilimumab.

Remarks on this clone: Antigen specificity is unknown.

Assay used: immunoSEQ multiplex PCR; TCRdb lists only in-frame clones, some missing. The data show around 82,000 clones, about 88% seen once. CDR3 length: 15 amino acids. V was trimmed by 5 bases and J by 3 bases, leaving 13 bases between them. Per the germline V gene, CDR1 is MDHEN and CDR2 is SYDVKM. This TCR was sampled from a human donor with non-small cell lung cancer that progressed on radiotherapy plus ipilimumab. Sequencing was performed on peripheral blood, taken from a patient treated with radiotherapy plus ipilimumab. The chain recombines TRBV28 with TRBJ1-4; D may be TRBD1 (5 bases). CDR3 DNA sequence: TGTGCCAGCAGTAGGGGTGGCTCAGCTAATGAAAAACTGTTTTTT. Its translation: CASSRGGSANEKLFF.